This T cell receptor (beta chain) was obtained from a study of regulatory T cells in long-lasting Graves disease. Whole-study findings and limits: Among the persistent patients, 2,741 public clonotypes were shared, more than the approximately 1,000 shared among new patients. Possibly, too few samples lowered accuracy. TRBV28, TRBJ1-2 and TRBJ2-5 were segments that persistent disease favored.

The CDR3 is 11 residues long. V shed 0 bases and J shed 5 bases, with 4 bases lying between them. Looked up from germline, CDR1 is SQVTM and CDR2 is ANQGSEA. As concerns this clonotype: Its specificity is not known.

Both iRepertoire HTBI primers and Arm-PCR of CDR3 regions were used to build the TCR beta libraries. TCRdb used MiXCR to reprocess the multiplex PCR reads, holding one entry per CDR3 protein. The repertoire holds roughly 450,000 distinct CDR3 sequences, under 25% seen once, with less than 15% in the top ten. Time point of the sample: persistent/refractory GD, antithyroid drugs over 5 years with positive TRAb. Extracted RNA from PBMCs served as the source of the TCR library. Blood from the periphery, around 9.3 milliliters in all, was drawn into EDTA tubes. This receptor was obtained from a female donor with Graves disease. Source: peripheral blood mononuclear cells (PBMCs), taken when the disease was refractory, from a patient treated with antithyroid drugs. This chain joins TRBV29-1 and TRBJ2-5; D remains ambiguous. This chain's CDR3 is CSVEDRETQYF. The CDR3 nucleotides read TGCAGCGTTGAAGATCGGGAGACCCAGTACTTC.